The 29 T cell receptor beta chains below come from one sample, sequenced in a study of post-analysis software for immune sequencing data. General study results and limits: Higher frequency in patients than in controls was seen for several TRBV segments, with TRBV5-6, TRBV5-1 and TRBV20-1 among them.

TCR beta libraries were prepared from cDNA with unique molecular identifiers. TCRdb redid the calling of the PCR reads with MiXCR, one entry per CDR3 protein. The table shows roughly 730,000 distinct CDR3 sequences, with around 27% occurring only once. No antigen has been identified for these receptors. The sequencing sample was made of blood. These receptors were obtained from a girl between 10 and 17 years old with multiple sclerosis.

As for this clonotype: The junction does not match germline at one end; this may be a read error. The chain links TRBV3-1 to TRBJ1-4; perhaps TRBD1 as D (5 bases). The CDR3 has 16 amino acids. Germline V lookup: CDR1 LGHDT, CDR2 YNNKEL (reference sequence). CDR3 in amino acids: CACSHGTTPSVEKLFF. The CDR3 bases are TGTGCCTGCAGCCACGGGACCACTCCGTCGGTTGAAAAACTGTTTTTT. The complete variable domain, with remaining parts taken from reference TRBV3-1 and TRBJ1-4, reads DTAVSQTPKYLVTQMGNDKSIKCEQNLGHDTMYWYKQDSKKFLKIMFSYNNKELIINETVPNRFSPKSPDKAHLNLHINSLELGDSAVYFCACSHGTTPSVEKLFFGSGTQLSVL.

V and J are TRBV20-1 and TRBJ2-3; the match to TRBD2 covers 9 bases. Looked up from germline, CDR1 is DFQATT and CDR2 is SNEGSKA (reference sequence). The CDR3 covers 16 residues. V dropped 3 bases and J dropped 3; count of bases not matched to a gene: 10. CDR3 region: CSASRAAGGPTDTQYF. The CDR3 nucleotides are TGCAGTGCTAGTAGGGCTGCGGGGGGGCCGACAGATACGCAGTATTTT.

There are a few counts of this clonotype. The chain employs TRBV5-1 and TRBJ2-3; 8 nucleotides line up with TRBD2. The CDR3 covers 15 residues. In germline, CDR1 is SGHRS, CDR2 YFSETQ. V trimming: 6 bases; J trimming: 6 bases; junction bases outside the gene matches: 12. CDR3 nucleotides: TGCGCCAGCACCGTGGGGCGGGGGGTCACGGATACGCAGTATTTT. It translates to CASTVGRGVTDTQYF.

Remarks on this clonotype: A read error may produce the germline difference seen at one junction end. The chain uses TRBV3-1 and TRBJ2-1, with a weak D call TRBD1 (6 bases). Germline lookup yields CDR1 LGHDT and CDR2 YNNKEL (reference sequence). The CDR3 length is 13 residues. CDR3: CTSSQRDTSEQFF. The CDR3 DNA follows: TGTACCAGCAGCCAAAGGGACACCTCCGAGCAGTTCTTC.

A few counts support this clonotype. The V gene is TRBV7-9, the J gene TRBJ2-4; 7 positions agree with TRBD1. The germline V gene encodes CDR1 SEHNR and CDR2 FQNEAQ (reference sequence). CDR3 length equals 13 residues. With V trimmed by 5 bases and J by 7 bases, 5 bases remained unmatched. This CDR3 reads CASSRQGRNIQYF. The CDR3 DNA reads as TGTGCCAGCAGCCGACAGGGACGCAACATTCAGTACTTC.

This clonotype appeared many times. CDR3 DNA sequence: TGCAGTGCAAGAAGACTAGCGGGAGCCTCCTACAATGAGCAGTTCTTC. Translation gives CSARRLAGASYNEQFF. The chain couples TRBV20-1 to TRBJ2-1, with 12 bases aligning to TRBD2. J lost 0 bases, V lost 6 bases, and 6 bases had no gene match. Germline V gene data show CDR1 as DFQATT and CDR2 as SNEGSKA (reference sequence). This CDR3 region has 16 residues.

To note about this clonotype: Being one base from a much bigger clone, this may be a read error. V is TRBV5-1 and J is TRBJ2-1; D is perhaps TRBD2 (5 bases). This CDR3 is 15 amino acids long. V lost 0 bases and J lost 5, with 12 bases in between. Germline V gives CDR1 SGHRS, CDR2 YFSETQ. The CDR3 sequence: CASSLVRSGHNEQFF. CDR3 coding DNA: TGCGCCAGCAGCTTGGTTCGGAGCGGCCACAATGAGCAGTTCTTC.

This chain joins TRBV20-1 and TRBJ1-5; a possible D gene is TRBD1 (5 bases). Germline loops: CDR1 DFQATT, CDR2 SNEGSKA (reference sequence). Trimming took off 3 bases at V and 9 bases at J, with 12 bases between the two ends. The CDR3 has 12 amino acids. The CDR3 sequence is CSARGPARPQHF. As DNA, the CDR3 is TGCAGTGCTAGGGGACCCGCTAGGCCCCAGCATTTT.

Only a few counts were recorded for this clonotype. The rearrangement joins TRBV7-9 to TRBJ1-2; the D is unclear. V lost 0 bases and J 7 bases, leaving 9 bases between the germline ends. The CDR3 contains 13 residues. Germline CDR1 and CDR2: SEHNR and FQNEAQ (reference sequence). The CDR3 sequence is CASSLARGLGYTF. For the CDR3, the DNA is TGTGCCAGCAGCTTAGCGCGAGGGCTTGGCTACACCTTC.

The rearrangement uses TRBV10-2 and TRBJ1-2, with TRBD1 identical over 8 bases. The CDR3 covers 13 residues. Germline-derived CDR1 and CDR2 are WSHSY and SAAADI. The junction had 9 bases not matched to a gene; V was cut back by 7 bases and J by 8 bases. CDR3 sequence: CASIDDRGGGYTF. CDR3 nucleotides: TGCGCCAGCATTGATGACAGGGGAGGCGGCTACACCTTC.

The CDR3 protein is CASSTNRVTYEQYF. The CDR3 DNA sequence: TGTGCCAGCAGCACCAACAGGGTGACCTACGAGCAGTACTTC. The V call is TRBV7-2, the J call TRBJ2-7; D is perhaps TRBD1 (6 bases). This CDR3 has 14 residues. V was clipped by 5 bases and J by 2 bases, with 13 bases between them. Looked up from germline, CDR1 is SGHTA and CDR2 is FQGNSA.

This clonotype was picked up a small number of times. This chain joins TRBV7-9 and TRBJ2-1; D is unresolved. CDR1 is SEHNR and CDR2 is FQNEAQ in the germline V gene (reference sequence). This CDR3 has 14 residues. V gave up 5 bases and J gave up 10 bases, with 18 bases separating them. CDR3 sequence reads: CASSPPFPDTEQFF. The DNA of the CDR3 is TGTGCCAGCAGCCCCCCCTTCCCAGACACCGAGCAGTTCTTC.

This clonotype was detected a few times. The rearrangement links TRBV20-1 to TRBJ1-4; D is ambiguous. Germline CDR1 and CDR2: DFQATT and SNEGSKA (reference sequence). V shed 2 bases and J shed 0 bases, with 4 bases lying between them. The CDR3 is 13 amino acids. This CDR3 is CSARTATNEKLFF. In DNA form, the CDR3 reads TGCAGTGCTAGAACGGCAACTAATGAAAAACTGTTTTTT.

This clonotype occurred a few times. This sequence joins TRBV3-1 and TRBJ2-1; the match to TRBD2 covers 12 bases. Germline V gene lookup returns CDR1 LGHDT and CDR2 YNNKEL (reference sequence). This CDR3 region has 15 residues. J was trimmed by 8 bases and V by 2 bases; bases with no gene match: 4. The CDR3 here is CASSQLAGGVDEQFF. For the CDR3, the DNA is TGTGCCAGCAGCCAACTAGCGGGAGGGGTCGATGAGCAGTTCTTC.

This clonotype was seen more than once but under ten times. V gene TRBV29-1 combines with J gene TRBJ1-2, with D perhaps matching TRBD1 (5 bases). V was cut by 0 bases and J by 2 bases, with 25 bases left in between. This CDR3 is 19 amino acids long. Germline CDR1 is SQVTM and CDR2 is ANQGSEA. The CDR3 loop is CSVEDRLVRRQTVNYGYTF. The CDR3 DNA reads TGCAGCGTTGAAGATCGTTTAGTCCGAAGACAGACCGTAAACTATGGCTACACCTTC. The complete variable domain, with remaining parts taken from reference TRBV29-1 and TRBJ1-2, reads SAVISQKPSRDICQRGTSLTIQCQVDSQVTMMFWYRQQPGQSLTLIATANQGSEATYESGFVIDKFPISRPNLTFSTLTVSNMSPEDSSIYLCSVEDRLVRRQTVNYGYTFGSGTRLTVV.

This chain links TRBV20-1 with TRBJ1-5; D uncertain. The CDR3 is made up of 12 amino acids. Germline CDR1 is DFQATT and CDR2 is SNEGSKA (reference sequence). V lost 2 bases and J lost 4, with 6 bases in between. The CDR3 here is CSARFLNQPQHF. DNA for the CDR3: TGCAGTGCTAGATTCCTGAATCAGCCCCAGCATTTT.

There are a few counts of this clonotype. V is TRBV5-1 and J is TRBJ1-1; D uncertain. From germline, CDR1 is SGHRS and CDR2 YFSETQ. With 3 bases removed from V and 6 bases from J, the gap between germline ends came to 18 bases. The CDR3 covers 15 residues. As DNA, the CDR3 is TGCGCCAGCAGCTCATCCCCTATCCACGAGGCTGAAGCTTTCTTT. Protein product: CASSSSPIHEAEAFF.

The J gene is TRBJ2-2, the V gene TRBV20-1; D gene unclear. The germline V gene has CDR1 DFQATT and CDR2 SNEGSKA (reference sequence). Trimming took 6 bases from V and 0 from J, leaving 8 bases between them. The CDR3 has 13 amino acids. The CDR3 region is CSATSPNTGELFF. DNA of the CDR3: TGCAGTGCCACCTCTCCGAACACCGGGGAGCTGTTTTTT.

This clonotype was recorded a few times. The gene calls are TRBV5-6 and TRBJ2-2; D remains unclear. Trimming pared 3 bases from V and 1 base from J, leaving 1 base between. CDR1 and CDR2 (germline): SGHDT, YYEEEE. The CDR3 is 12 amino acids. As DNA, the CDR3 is TGTGCCAGCAGCTGGAACACCGGGGAGCTGTTTTTT. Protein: CASSWNTGELFF.

CDR3 sequence: CSARVGLAYEQYF. CDR3 bases: TGCAGTGCTAGAGTGGGACTAGCCTACGAGCAGTACTTC. V gene TRBV20-1 combines with J gene TRBJ2-7; TRBD2 agrees at 8 bases. The V segment lost 1 base and the J segment 2 bases; nucleotides outside the gene matches: 1. CDR1 is DFQATT and CDR2 is SNEGSKA in the germline V gene (reference sequence). There are 13 residues in the CDR3.

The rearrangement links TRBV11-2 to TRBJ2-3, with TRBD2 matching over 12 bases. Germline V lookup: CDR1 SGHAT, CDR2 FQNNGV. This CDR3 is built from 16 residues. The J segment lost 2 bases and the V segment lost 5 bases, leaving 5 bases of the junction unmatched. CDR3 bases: TGTGCCAGCAGCGTCCGACTAGCGGGGGACACAGATACGCAGTATTTT. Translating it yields CASSVRLAGDTDTQYF.

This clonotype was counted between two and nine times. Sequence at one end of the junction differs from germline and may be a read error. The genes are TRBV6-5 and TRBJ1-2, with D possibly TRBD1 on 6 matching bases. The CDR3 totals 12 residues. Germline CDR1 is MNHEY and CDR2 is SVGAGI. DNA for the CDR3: TGTGCCCGCAGTTCACAGGGACGGGGCTACACCTTC. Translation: CARSSQGRGYTF.

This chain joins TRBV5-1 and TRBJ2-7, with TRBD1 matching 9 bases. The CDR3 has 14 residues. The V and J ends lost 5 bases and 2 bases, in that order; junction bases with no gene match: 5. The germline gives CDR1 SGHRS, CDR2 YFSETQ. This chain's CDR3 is CASRRDRVTYEQYF. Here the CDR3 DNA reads TGCGCCAGCAGAAGGGACAGGGTGACCTACGAGCAGTACTTC. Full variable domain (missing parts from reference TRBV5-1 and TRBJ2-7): KAGVTQTPRYLIKTRGQQVTLSCSPISGHRSVSWYQQTPGQGLQFLFEYFSETQRNKGNFPGRFSGRQFSNSRSEMNVSTLELGDSALYLCASRRDRVTYEQYFGPGTRLTVT.

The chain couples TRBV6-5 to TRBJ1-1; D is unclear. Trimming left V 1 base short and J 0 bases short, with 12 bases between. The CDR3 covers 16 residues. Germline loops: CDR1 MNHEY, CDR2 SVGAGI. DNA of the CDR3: TGTGCCAGCAGTTACTTTCTCCCCGGGATGAACACTGAAGCTTTCTTT. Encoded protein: CASSYFLPGMNTEAFF.

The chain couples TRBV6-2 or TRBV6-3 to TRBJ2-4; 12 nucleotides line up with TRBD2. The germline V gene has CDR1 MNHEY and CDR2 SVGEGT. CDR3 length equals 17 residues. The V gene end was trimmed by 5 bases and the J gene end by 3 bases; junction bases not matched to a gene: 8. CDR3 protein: CASSPPGTSGHKNIQYF. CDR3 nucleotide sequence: TGTGCCAGCAGTCCCCCCGGGACTAGCGGGCACAAAAACATTCAGTACTTC.

The CDR3 region has the DNA TGCGCCAGCAGCCAAGACCAGGAGCCAACTAACTATGGCTACACCTTC. This sequence encodes CASSQDQEPTNYGYTF. V usage is TRBV4-1 and J usage is TRBJ1-2; D remains unclear. Trimming removed 0 bases from V and 0 bases from J, with 11 bases in between. This CDR3 region has 16 residues. The germline CDR1 and CDR2 sequences are MGHRA and YSYEKL.

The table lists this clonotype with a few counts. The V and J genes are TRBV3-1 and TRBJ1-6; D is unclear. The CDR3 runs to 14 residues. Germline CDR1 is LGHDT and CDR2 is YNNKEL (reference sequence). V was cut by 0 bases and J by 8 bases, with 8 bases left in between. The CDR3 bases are TGTGCCAGCAGCCAAGAGGTCGGGCATTCACCCCTCCACTTT. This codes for CASSQEVGHSPLHF.

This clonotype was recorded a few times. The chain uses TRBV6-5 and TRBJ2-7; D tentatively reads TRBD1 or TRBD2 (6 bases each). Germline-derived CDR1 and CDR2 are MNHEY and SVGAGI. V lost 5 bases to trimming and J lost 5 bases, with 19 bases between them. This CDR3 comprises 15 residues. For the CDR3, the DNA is TGTGCCAGCAGTCCGCGAGGAGGGGGGAGGCACGAGCAGTACTTC. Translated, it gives CASSPRGGGRHEQYF.

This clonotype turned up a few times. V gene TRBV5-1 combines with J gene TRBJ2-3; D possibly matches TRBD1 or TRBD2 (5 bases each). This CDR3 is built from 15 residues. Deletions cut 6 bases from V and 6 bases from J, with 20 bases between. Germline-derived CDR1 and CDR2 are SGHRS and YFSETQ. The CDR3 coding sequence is TGCGCCAGCACCCCCGTAGACGGGGCCGGGGATACGCAGTATTTT. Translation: CASTPVDGAGDTQYF.